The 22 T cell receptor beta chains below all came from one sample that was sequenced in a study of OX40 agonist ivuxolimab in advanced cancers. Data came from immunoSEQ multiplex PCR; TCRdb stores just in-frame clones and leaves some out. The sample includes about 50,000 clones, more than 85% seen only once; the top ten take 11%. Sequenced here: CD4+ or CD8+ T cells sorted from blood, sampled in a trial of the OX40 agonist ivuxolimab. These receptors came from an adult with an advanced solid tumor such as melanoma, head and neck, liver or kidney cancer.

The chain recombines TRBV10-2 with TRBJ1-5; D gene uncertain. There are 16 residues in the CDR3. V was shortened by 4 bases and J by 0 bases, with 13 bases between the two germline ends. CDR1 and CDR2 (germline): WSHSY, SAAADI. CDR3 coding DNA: TGCGCCAGCAGTGGGAGGACGGAAGGTAGCAATCAGCCCCAGCATTTT. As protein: CASSGRTEGSNQPQHF.

The CDR3 loop reads CAIRALAGGLEWNEQFF. DNA for the CDR3: TGTGCCATCAGAGCCCTAGCGGGGGGGCTCGAGTGGAATGAGCAGTTCTTC. This chain joins TRBV10-3 and TRBJ2-1; 12 positions agree with TRBD2. Germline assignment: CDR1 ENHRY and CDR2 SYGVKD. This CDR3 has 17 amino acids. Losses at the gene ends were 6 bases for V and 7 bases for J; bases not matched to a gene: 13.

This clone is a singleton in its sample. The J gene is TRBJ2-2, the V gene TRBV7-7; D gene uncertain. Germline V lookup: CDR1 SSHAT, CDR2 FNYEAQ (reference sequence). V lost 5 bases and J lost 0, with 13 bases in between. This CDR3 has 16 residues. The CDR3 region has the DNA TGTGCCAGCAGCGTTAGTAGGGTCGCGAACACCGGGGAGCTGTTTTTT. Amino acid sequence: CASSVSRVANTGELFF.

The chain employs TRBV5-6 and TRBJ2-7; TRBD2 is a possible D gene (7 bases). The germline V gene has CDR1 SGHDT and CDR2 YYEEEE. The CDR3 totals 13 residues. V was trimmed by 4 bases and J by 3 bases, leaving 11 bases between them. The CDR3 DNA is TGTGCCAGCAGCGGGGGGGACAACTACGAGCAGTACTTC. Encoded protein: CASSGGDNYEQYF.

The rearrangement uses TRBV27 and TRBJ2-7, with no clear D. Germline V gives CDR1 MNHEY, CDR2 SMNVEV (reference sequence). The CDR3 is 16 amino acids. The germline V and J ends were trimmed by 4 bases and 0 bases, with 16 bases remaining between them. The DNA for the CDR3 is TGTGCCAGCAGTTCTAGTCTTGGTGTTCTCTCCTACGAGCAGTACTTC. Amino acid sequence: CASSSSLGVLSYEQYF.

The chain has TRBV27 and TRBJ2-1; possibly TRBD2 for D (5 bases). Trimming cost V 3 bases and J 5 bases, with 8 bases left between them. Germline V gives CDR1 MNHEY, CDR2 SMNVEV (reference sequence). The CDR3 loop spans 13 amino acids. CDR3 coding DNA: TGTGCCAGCAGTTTTGGGGAGAACAATGAGCAGTTCTTC. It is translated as CASSFGENNEQFF.

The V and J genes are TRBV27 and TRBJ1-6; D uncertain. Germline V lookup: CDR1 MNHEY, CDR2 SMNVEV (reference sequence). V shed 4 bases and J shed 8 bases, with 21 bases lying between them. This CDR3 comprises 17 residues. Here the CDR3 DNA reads TGTGCCAGCAGTTCGTTTGCCTGGGTTAATGGGGATTCACCCCTCCACTTT. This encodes CASSSFAWVNGDSPLHF.

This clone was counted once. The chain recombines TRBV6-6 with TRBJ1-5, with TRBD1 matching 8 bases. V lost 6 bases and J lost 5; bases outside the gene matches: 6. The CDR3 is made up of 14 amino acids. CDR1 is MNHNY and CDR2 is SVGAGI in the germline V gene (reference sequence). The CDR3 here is CASSQDRVDQPQHF. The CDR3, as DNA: TGTGCCAGCAGCCAGGACAGGGTAGATCAGCCCCAGCATTTT.

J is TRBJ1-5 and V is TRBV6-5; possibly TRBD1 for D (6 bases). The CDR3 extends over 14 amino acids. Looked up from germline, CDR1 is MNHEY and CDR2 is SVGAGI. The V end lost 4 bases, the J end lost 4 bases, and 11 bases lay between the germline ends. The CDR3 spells CASSSQGWNQPQHF. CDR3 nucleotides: TGTGCCAGCAGTTCACAGGGTTGGAATCAGCCCCAGCATTTT.

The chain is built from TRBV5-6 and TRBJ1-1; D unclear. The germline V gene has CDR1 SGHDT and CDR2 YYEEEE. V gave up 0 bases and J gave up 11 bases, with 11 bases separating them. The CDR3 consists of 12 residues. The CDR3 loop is CASSLVGRGAFF. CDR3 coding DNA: TGTGCCAGCAGCTTGGTAGGGAGAGGGGCTTTCTTT.

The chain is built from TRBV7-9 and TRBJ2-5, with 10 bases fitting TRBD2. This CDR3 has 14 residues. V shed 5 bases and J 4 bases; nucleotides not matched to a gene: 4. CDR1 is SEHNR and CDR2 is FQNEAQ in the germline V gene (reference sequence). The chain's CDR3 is CASSARTSGETQYF. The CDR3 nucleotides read TGTGCCAGCAGCGCCCGGACTAGCGGAGAGACCCAGTACTTC.

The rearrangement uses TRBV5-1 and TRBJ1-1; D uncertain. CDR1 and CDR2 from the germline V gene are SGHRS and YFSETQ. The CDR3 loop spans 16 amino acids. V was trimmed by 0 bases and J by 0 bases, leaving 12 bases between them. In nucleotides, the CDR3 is TGCGCCAGCAGCTTGGTGGCGGAGACAATGAACACTGAAGCTTTCTTT. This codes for CASSLVAETMNTEAFF.

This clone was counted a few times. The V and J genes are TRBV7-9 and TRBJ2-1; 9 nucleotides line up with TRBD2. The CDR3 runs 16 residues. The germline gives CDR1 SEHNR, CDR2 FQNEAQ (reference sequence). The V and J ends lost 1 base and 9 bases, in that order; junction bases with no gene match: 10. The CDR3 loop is CASSLGPRGGESEQFF. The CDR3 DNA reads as TGTGCCAGCAGCTTAGGTCCGCGGGGGGGCGAATCTGAGCAGTTCTTC. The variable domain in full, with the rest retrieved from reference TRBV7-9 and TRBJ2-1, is DTGVSQNPRHKITKRGQNVTFRCDPISEHNRLYWYRQTLGQGPEFLTYFQNEAQLEKSRLLSDRFSAERPKGSFSTLEIQRTEQGDSAMYLCASSLGPRGGESEQFFGPGTRLTVL.

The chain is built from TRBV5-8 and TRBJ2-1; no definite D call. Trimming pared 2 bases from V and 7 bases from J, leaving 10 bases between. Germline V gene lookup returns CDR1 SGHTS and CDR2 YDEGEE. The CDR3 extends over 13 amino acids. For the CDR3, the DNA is TGTGCCAGCAGCTTCGTAGGTCCGAATGAGCAGTTCTTC. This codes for CASSFVGPNEQFF.

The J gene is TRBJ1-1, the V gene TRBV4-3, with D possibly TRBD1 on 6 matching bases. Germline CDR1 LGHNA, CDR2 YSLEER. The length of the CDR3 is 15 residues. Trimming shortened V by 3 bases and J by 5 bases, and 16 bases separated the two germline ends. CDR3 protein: CASSHDTTGLTEAFF. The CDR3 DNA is TGCGCCAGCAGCCACGATACTACAGGGTTAACTGAAGCTTTCTTT.

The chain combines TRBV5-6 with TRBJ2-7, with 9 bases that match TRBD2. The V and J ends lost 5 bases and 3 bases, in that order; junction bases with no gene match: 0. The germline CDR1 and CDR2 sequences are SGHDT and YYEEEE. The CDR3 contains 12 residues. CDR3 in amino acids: CASRAGGYEQYF. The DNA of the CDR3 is TGTGCCAGCAGAGCGGGAGGCTACGAGCAGTACTTC. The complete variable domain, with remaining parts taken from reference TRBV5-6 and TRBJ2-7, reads DAGVTQSPTHLIKTRGQQVTLRCSPKSGHDTVSWYQQALGQGPQFIFQYYEEEERQRGNFPDRFSGHQFPNYSSELNVNALLLGDSALYLCASRAGGYEQYFGPGTRLTVT.

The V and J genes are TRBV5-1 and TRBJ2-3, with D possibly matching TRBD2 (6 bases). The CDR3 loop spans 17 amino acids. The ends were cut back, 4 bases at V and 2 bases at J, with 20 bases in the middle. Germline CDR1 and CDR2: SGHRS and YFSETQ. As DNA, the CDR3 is TGCGCCAGCAGCCCGGCGGGAACAACATCATCCACAGATACGCAGTATTTT. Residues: CASSPAGTTSSTDTQYF.

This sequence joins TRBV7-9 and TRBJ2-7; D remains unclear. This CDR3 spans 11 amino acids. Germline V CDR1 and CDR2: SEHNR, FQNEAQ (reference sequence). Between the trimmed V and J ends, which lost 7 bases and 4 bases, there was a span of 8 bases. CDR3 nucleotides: TGTGCCAGCACCGGAACTTACGAGCAGTACTTC. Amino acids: CASTGTYEQYF.

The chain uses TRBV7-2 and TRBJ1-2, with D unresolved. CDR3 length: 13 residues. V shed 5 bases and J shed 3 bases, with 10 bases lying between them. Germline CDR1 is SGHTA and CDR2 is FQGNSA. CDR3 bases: TGTGCCAGCAGCCCCGGGAGATACTATGGCTACACCTTC. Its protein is CASSPGRYYGYTF.

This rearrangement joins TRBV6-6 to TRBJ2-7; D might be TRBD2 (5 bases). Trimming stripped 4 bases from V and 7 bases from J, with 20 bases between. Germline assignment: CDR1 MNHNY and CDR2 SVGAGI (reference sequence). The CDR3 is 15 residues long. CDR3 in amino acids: CASSFEGQFLYEQYF. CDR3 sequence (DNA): TGTGCCAGCAGTTTCGAGGGCCAGTTTCTTTATGAGCAGTACTTC.

The CDR3 nucleotides are TGTGCCAGCAGTTTTAGACAGGTCTACGAGCAGTACTTC. This sequence encodes CASSFRQVYEQYF. The chain uses TRBV11-2 and TRBJ2-7; TRBD1 is a possible D gene (6 bases). V was clipped by 6 bases and J by 3 bases, with 12 bases between them. Germline values: CDR1 SGHAT, CDR2 FQNNGV. CDR3 length: 13 amino acids. Looking up the rest from reference TRBV11-2 and TRBJ2-7 gives the full variable domain: EAGVAQSPRYKIIEKRQSVAFWCNPISGHATLYWYQQILGQGPKLLIQFQNNGVVDDSQLPKDRFSAERLKGVDSTLKIQPAKLEDSAVYLCASSFRQVYEQYFGPGTRLTVT.

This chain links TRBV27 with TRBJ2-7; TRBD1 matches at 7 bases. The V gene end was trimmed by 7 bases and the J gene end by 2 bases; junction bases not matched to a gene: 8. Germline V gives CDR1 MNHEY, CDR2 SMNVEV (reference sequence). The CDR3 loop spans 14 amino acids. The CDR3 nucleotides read TGTGCCAGCACCAGGGACAGCGCCACCTACGAGCAGTACTTC. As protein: CASTRDSATYEQYF.